The rows below give T cell receptor beta chains drawn from one sample of a study of OX40 agonist ivuxolimab in advanced cancers. The table came from immunoSEQ multiplex PCR; TCRdb's copy has only in-frame clones and leaves some out. The data contain about 16,000 clones, about nine tenths of them singletons. The material was CD4+ or CD8+ T cells sorted from blood, obtained in a trial of the OX40 agonist ivuxolimab. Receptors were obtained from an adult with an advanced solid tumor such as melanoma, head and neck, liver or kidney cancer. The CDR3 runs from the conserved cysteine through the conserved F or W. A D gene is named only where the DNA matches it firmly. Some rows mark clone size as missing; the rest say once, few, many or name a class of expanded clone.

cdr3_nt cdr3_aa clone_size j_call d_call v_call
TGTGCCAGCAGGGCGGCGATGGCTAGCGGGAGAGGAGAGACCCAGTACTTC CASRAAMASGRGETQYF - TRBJ2-5 TRBD2 TRBV25-1
TGCGCCAGCAGTGAGGCTATCGGCTCCTACGAGCAGTACTTC CASSEAIGSYEQYF few TRBJ2-7 - TRBV10-1
TGTGCCAGCAGCTTATGGGGGCCGGGACTAGCGGGAGGGGCCTACGAGCAGTACTTC CASSLWGPGLAGGAYEQYF few TRBJ2-7 TRBD2 TRBV7-2
TGTGCCAGCAGCCACGGACCCCGGGAGACCCAGTACTTC CASSHGPRETQYF - TRBJ2-5 - TRBV6-5
TGCGCCAGCAGCTTGGCGGTAGCGGGAGGCTACTCCTACAATGAGCAGTTCTTC CASSLAVAGGYSYNEQFF once TRBJ2-1 TRBD2 TRBV5-1
TGTGCCAGCAGGGCGGGCCGGGGGACTGAAGCTTTCTTT CASRAGRGTEAFF - TRBJ1-1 - TRBV2
TGTGCCAGCAGTTTCGGTCTAGCAGGGACCGGGGAGCAGTACTTC CASSFGLAGTGEQYF once TRBJ2-7 - TRBV6-6
TGTGCCAGCAGTGAGGGCCGGCCTTACGAGCAGTACTTC CASSEGRPYEQYF - TRBJ2-7 - TRBV2
TGTGCCAGCAGCTTCTCCGGGACAGGGGGTCGCTACGAGCAGTACTTC CASSFSGTGGRYEQYF - TRBJ2-7 TRBD1 TRBV7-2
TGTGCCAGCAGGAGTGGGGGGGTTGGTACTGAAGCTTTCTTT CASRSGGVGTEAFF - TRBJ1-1 - TRBV7-8
TGTGCCAGCCAAAGCGGGAGGGGGTTGAGCAATGAGCAGTTCTTC CASQSGRGLSNEQFF - TRBJ2-1 TRBD2 TRBV2
TGCGCCAGCAGCCAAGAAGGGACTAGCGGGGACAATGAGCAGTTCTTC CASSQEGTSGDNEQFF - TRBJ2-1 TRBD2 TRBV4-1
TGTGCCAGTGTTCGGGGCGGGAGGACCACCGGGGAGCTGTTTTTT CASVRGGRTTGELFF - TRBJ2-2 TRBD2 TRBV19
TGTGCCAGCAGCCGGATAGCGGTACAGGGTACAGATACGCAGTATTTT CASSRIAVQGTDTQYF - TRBJ2-3 - TRBV7-8
TGTGCCAGCAGCTTGGGGCGGGCGGTCACAGATACGCAGTATTTT CASSLGRAVTDTQYF once TRBJ2-3 - TRBV5-5
TGTGCCAGCAGCTTAGGGAGTTCCTACGAGCAGTACTTC CASSLGSSYEQYF - TRBJ2-7 - TRBV11-3
TGTGCCAGCAGCTCGACAGGGGGCGTTCAGCCCCAGCATTTT CASSSTGGVQPQHF - TRBJ1-5 TRBD1 TRBV7-9
TGTGCCAGTACCCCCGGGACAGGGAGCTACGAGCAGTACTTC CASTPGTGSYEQYF - TRBJ2-7 TRBD1 TRBV19
TGCAGCGTTGATGGATATGGTCCCGGGGAGCTGTTTTTT CSVDGYGPGELFF - TRBJ2-2 - TRBV29-1
TGCGCCAGCAGCCAAGATTATGGCAATGAGCAGTTCTTC CASSQDYGNEQFF - TRBJ2-1 - TRBV4-1
TGTGCCAGCAGCTTAGGATGGACAGGACAAGAGACCCAGTACTTC CASSLGWTGQETQYF - TRBJ2-5 TRBD1 TRBV7-9
TGTGCCATCAGTGAGTCAAAGACAGGGGCTTCAAACACCATATATTTT CAISESKTGASNTIYF - TRBJ1-3 TRBD1 TRBV10-3